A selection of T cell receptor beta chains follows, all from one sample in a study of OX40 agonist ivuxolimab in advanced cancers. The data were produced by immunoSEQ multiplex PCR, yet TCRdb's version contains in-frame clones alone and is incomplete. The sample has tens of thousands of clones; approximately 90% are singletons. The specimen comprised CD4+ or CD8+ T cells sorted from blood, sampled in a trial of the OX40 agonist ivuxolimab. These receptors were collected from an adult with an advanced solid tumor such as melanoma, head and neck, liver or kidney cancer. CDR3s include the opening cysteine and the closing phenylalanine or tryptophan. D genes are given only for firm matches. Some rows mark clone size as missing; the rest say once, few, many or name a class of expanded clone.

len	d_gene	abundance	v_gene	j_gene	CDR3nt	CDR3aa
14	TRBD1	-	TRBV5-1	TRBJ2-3	TGCGCCAGCAGCTTAGGGACAGGGACAGATACGCAGTATTTT	CASSLGTGTDTQYF
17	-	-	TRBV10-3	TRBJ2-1	TGTGCCATCGGGGTTTTAAGAGATTTTAGCTCCTACAATGAGCAGTTCTTC	CAIGVLRDFSSYNEQFF
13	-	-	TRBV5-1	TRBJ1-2	TGCGCCAGCAGCCCTGCATCGGCCGGGGGCTACACCTTC	CASSPASAGGYTF
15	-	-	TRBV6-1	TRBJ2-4	TGTGCCAGCAGTGAACCCGGGGTATCCAAAAACATTCAGTACTTC	CASSEPGVSKNIQYF
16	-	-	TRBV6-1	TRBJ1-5	TGTGCCAGCAGTGAAGCTGGGAGTTATAGCAATCAGCCCCAGCATTTT	CASSEAGSYSNQPQHF
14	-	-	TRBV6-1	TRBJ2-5	TGTGCCAGCTGTATACAGCGAACCCAAGAGACCCAGTACTTC	CASCIQRTQETQYF
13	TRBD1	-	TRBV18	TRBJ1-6	TGTGCCAGCTCACCAACAGGGGAATCACCCCTCCACTTT	CASSPTGESPLHF
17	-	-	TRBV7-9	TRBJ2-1	TGTGCCAGCAGCTTAGGAGCGGGTCGGGGGATAAACAATGAGCAGTTCTTC	CASSLGAGRGINNEQFF
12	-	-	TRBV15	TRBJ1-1	TGTGCCACCAGCAGAGAGACCGCTGAAGCTTTCTTT	CATSRETAEAFF
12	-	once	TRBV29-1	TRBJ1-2	TGCAGCGCAGAGGGAGGGGGAAATGGCTACACCTTC	CSAEGGGNGYTF
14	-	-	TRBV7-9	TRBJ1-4	TGTGCCAGCAGCCAGGACCCGATTAATGAAAAACTGTTTTTT	CASSQDPINEKLFF
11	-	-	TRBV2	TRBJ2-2	TGTGCCAGCAGAGTCACCGGGGAGCTGTTTTTT	CASRVTGELFF
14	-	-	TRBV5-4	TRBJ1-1	TGTGCCAGCAGCTTTGGGGGACTGAACACTGAAGCTTTCTTT	CASSFGGLNTEAFF
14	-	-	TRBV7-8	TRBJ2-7	TGTGCCAGCAGCTTTCAGGCGGAAGATTACGAGCAGTACTTC	CASSFQAEDYEQYF
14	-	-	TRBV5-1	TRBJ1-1	TGCGCCAGCAGCTTGAAGTCCCCAGGAACTGAAGCTTTCTTT	CASSLKSPGTEAFF
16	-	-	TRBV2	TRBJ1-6	TGTGCCAGCGGGCCCAGGCTGAGCTCCTATAATTCACCCCTCCACTTT	CASGPRLSSYNSPLHF
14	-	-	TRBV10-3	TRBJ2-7	TGTGCCAGTACCCCCGGGACGGCCTCCTACGAGCAGTACTTC	CASTPGTASYEQYF
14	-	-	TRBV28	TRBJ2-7	TGTGCCAGCATCGCTCATACTAACAGGGCCGAGCAGTACTTC	CASIAHTNRAEQYF
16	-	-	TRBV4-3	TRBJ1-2	TGCGCCAGCAGCCTACGAGCAGGGTCTTCTAACTATGGCTACACCTTC	CASSLRAGSSNYGYTF
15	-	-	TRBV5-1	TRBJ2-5	TGCGCCAGCAGCTTGGTAGGGGCGCGGGGTGAGACCCAGTACTTC	CASSLVGARGETQYF
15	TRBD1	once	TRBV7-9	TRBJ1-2	TGTGCCAGCAGCCCGACCGGGACAGCTAACTATGGCTACACCTTC	CASSPTGTANYGYTF
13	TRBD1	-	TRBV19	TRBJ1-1	TGTGCCAGTAGTATTGGACAGGGGATCGGAGCTTTCTTT	CASSIGQGIGAFF
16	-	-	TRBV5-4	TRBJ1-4	TGTGCCAGCAGCGTGGGCGCCACGGGGTTTGGGGAAAAACTGTTTTTT	CASSVGATGFGEKLFF
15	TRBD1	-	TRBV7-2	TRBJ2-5	TGTGCCAGCAGCTTCCCGACAGGGGCGGGAGAGACCCAGTACTTC	CASSFPTGAGETQYF
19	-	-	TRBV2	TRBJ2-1	TGTGCCAGCAGTGAAAACCCTCTCCTAGCGATCCCTCCCTACAATGAGCAGTTCTTC	CASSENPLLAIPPYNEQFF
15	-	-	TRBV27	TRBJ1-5	TGTGCCAGCACCTACTTTGGGGGTAGCAATCAGCCCCAGCATTTT	CASTYFGGSNQPQHF
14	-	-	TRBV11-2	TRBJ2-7	TGTGCCAGCAGCTTCTCGAAGGGTTCCTACGAGCAGTACTTC	CASSFSKGSYEQYF
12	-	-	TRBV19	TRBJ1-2	TGTGCCAGTAGTATCGGGACGGAGGGCTACACCTTC	CASSIGTEGYTF
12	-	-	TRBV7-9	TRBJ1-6	TGTGCCAGCAGCTTAAATAATTCACCCCTCCACTTT	CASSLNNSPLHF
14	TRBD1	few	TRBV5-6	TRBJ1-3	TGTGCCAGCAGCGTAACAGGGGCCCGAAACACCATATATTTT	CASSVTGARNTIYF
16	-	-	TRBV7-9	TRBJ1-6	TGTGCCAGCAGCTTAGCTTCTCCCGGCCAACCAAAGGCCCTCCACTTT	CASSLASPGQPKALHF
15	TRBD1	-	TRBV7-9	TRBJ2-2	TGTGCCAGCAGCCCTGGACAGGGGAGGACCGGGGAGCTGTTTTTT	CASSPGQGRTGELFF
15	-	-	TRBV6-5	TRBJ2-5	TGTGCCAGCAGTTACCTTGGACCGGCGGGAGAGACCCAGTACTTC	CASSYLGPAGETQYF
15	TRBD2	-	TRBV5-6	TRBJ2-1	TGTGCCAGCAGCGTGCCGGGGGGGCACTACAATGAGCAGTTCTTC	CASSVPGGHYNEQFF
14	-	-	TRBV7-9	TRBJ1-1	TGTGCCAGCAGCTCCCGGGCCGCGAACACTGAAGCTTTCTTT	CASSSRAANTEAFF
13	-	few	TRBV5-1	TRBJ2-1	TGCGCCAGCAGCCCGTACGGGGAAAATGAGCAGTTCTTC	CASSPYGENEQFF
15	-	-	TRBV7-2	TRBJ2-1	TGTGCCAGCAGCTTAATAGGACTAAAGTACAATGAGCAGTTCTTC	CASSLIGLKYNEQFF
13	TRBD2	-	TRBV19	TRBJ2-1	TGTGCCAGTCAGGCGGGGGTTCACAATGAGCAGTTCTTC	CASQAGVHNEQFF
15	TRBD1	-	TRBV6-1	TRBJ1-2	TGTGCCAGCAGGCGAGACAGGGCCAGCCTGTCCGGCTACACCTTC	CASRRDRASLSGYTF
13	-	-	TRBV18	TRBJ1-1	TGTGCCAGCTCACCGGGACAGAACACTGAAGCTTTCTTT	CASSPGQNTEAFF
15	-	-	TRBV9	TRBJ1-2	TGTGCCAGCAGCGTAGCTTGGGGGGCTAACTATGGCTACACCTTC	CASSVAWGANYGYTF
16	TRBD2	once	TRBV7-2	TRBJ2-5	TGTGCCAGCAGCCCGACCGGGGGACTAGCGGGGGGGCCCCAGTACTTC	CASSPTGGLAGGPQYF
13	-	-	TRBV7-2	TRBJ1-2	TGTGCCAGCAGCCCTAGGGCGGCCTATGGCTACACCTTC	CASSPRAAYGYTF
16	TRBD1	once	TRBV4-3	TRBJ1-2	TGCGCCAGCAGCCAAGACGGGACAGGGGGAGGCTATGGCTACACCTTC	CASSQDGTGGGYGYTF
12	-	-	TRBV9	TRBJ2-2	TGTGCCAGCAGCGTAGGGCCAGGCCCCCTATTTTTT	CASSVGPGPLFF
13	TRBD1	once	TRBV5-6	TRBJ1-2	TGTGCCAGCAGCCTGGACAGGACACATGGCTACACCTTC	CASSLDRTHGYTF
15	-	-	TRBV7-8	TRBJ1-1	TGTGCCAGCAGCCCCAGGGAGGTAAGGGACACTGAAGCTTTCTTT	CASSPREVRDTEAFF
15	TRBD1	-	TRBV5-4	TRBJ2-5	TGTGCCAGCACGAGGGGGCGGGTTTTTCAAGAGACCCAGTACTTC	CASTRGRVFQETQYF
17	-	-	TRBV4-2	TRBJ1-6	TGTGCCAGCAGCCAAGGAGAATTTAGCGGAAATAATTCACCCCTCCACTTT	CASSQGEFSGNNSPLHF
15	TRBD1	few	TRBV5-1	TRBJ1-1	TGCGCCAGCAGCGAGCCCGGGACAGGGGATACTGAAGCTTTCTTT	CASSEPGTGDTEAFF
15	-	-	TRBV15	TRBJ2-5	TGTGCCACCAGCAGAGTCGGGGGGCAGGGGGAGACCCAGTACTTC	CATSRVGGQGETQYF
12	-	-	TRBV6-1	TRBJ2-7	TGTGCCACCCGGAGGGACGCCTACGAGCAGTACTTC	CATRRDAYEQYF
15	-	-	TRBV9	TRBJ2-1	TGTGCCAGCAGCGGGGTTCCAGGGGCAGACAATGAGCAGTTCTTC	CASSGVPGADNEQFF